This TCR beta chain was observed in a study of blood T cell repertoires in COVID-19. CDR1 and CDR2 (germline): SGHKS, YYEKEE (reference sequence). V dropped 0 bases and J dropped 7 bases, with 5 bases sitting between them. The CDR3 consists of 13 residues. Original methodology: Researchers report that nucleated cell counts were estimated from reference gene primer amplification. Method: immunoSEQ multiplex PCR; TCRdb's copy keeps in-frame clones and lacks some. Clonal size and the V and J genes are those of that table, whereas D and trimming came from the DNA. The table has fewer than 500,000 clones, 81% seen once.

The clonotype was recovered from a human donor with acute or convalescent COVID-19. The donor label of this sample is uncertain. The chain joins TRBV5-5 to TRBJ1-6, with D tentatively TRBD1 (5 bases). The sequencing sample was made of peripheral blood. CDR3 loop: CASSLEGNSPLHF. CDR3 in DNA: TGTGCCAGCAGCTTGGAGGGGAATTCACCCCTCCACTTT.